The 17 T cell receptor beta chains given below trace back to one sample, sequenced in a study of blood T cell repertoires in COVID-19. Libraries were prepared by immunoSEQ multiplex PCR; TCRdb keeps only in-frame clonotypes and omits some of them. The data contain some 150,000 clones, around 87% of them seen just once; the ten biggest clones take up 1.2%. Sequencing was done on a sample of PBMCs or T cells enriched from blood (not recorded which). The receptor source for this set is a woman aged 30 to 39 with acute COVID-19.

This chain connects TRBV6-2 or TRBV6-3 to TRBJ2-4; D perhaps matches TRBD1 (5 bases). This CDR3 contains 17 residues. Trimming cost V 6 bases and J 3 bases, with 21 bases left between them. CDR1 and CDR2 from the germline V gene are MNHEY and SVGEGT. CDR3 amino acids: CASSDYVGRAVKNIQYF. DNA for the CDR3: TGTGCCAGCAGCGATTACGTGGGCAGGGCCGTCAAAAACATTCAGTACTTC.

This rearrangement joins TRBV27 to TRBJ2-7, with D perhaps matching TRBD1 (6 bases). Trimming pared 2 bases from V and 6 bases from J, leaving 11 bases between. CDR3 length equals 13 residues. Germline assignment: CDR1 MNHEY and CDR2 SMNVEV (reference sequence). CDR3 DNA: TGTGCCAGCAGTTTACCAGGGGAGCGCGAGCAGTACTTC. Translation: CASSLPGEREQYF.

This rearrangement joins TRBV29-1 to TRBJ2-3, with TRBD2 as a possible D gene (5 bases). This CDR3 region has 12 residues. The V and J ends lost 3 bases and 1 base respectively, with 5 bases between them. The germline gives CDR1 SQVTM, CDR2 ANQGSEA. The CDR3: CSVDSGTDTQYF. The DNA for the CDR3 is TGCAGCGTTGATAGCGGCACAGATACGCAGTATTTT.

The chain employs TRBV19 and TRBJ2-2; 9 positions agree with TRBD1. This CDR3 region has 18 residues. The ends lost 5 bases at V and 5 bases at J; junction bases unmatched: 15. Germline CDR1 LNHDA, CDR2 SQIVND (reference sequence). The CDR3 sequence: CASSFRTGAETGTGELFF. The CDR3 DNA reads as TGTGCCAGTAGTTTTCGGACAGGGGCCGAAACGGGGACCGGGGAGCTGTTTTTT.

The rearrangement links TRBV11-2 to TRBJ1-1; 7 nucleotides align to TRBD1. The germline V gene encodes CDR1 SGHAT and CDR2 FQNNGV. CDR3 size: 15 residues. V lost 5 bases, J lost 0 bases, and 6 bases stayed unmatched. CDR3 residues: CASSDRVPMNTEAFF. CDR3 nucleotides: TGTGCCAGCAGCGACAGGGTCCCCATGAACACTGAAGCTTTCTTT.

The chain combines TRBV5-1 with TRBJ1-4; 10 bases agree with TRBD1. Germline values: CDR1 SGHRS, CDR2 YFSETQ. This CDR3 has 16 amino acids. V lost 3 bases to trimming and J lost 5 bases; unmatched junction nucleotides: 7. CDR3 DNA: TGCGCCAGCAGCTCGCTTGGGACAGGGGCCAATGAAAAACTGTTTTTT. Translating gives CASSSLGTGANEKLFF.

The chain couples TRBV5-4 to TRBJ1-2; TRBD1 agrees at 10 bases. Germline CDR1 SGHNT, CDR2 YYREEE (reference sequence). After removal of 1 base from V and 8 bases from J, the junction contained 5 bases not matched to a gene. This CDR3 region has 14 residues. DNA of the CDR3: TGTGCCAGCAGCTTGTTGGGACAGGGGATGGGCTACACCTTC. Protein: CASSLLGQGMGYTF.

The chain is built from TRBV3-1 (or the pseudogene TRBV3-2) and TRBJ2-2, with D hard to call. The germline CDR1 and CDR2 sequences are LGHDT and YNNKEL (reference sequence). V lost 6 bases and J lost 2, with 7 bases in between. The CDR3 loop spans 13 amino acids. CDR3 nucleotides: TGTGCCAGCAGTTACTTTAACACCGGGGAGCTGTTTTTT. This encodes CASSYFNTGELFF.

The V and J genes are TRBV30 and TRBJ2-7, with 12 bases aligning to TRBD2. The CDR3 spans 17 residues. Germline V lookup: CDR1 GTSNPN, CDR2 SVGIG (reference sequence). The junction had 15 bases not matched to a gene; V was cut back by 2 bases and J by 7 bases. The CDR3 is CAWSRGRLAGARGEQYF. In DNA, the CDR3 is TGTGCCTGGAGTAGAGGACGACTAGCGGGGGCACGGGGTGAGCAGTACTTC.

About this clone: Mismatch with germline at one junction end may stem from a read error. The genes are TRBV7-9 and TRBJ1-5; the match to TRBD1 covers 8 bases. Germline-derived CDR1 and CDR2 are SEHNR and FQNEAQ (reference sequence). CDR3 size: 17 residues. DNA of the CDR3: TGTGCCAGCAGTTTAGGCGCAGGGGGCGCGGGCAATCAGCCCCAGCATTTT. Translating gives CASSLGAGGAGNQPQHF.

This chain links TRBV29-1 with TRBJ2-7; 8 nucleotides match TRBD2. CDR3 length equals 14 residues. Per the germline V gene, CDR1 is SQVTM and CDR2 is ANQGSEA. Trimming cost V 5 bases and J 0 bases; bases outside gene matches: 6. CDR3 nucleotides: TGCAGCGTTTCCCGGGAGGGCTCCTCCTACGAGCAGTACTTC. Translation gives CSVSREGSSYEQYF.

The V call is TRBV24-1, the J call TRBJ1-2; 10 bases align to TRBD1. This CDR3 spans 13 amino acids. CDR1 and CDR2 from the germline V gene are KGHDR and SFDVKD. The V and J ends lost 7 bases and 3 bases, in that order; junction bases with no gene match: 1. CDR3 DNA sequence: TGTGCCACCAGGGACAGGGGGGACTATGGCTACACCTTC. Protein: CATRDRGDYGYTF.

The gene calls are TRBV19 and TRBJ1-3, with D uncertain. V lost 5 bases to trimming and J lost 0 bases, with 11 bases between them. This CDR3 contains 15 residues. Per germline, CDR1 LNHDA and CDR2 SQIVND (reference sequence). The CDR3 DNA reads TGTGCCAGTAGTCCAGACTTCGCCTCTGGAAACACCATATATTTT. This translates into CASSPDFASGNTIYF.

This chain links TRBV7-2 with TRBJ2-7; 11 positions agree with TRBD1. Germline V gives CDR1 SGHTA, CDR2 FQGNSA. V was pared by 5 bases and J by 5 bases, with 8 bases of the junction left unmatched. The CDR3 is 15 amino acids. This CDR3 is CASSRLGTGGNEQYF. The CDR3 bases are TGTGCCAGCAGCCGTCTTGGGACAGGGGGTAACGAGCAGTACTTC.

This sequence joins TRBV18 and TRBJ1-1, with a tentative D call TRBD1 (6 bases). V was shortened by 0 bases and J by 6 bases, with 14 bases between the two germline ends. This CDR3 region has 15 residues. Germline V gene lookup returns CDR1 KGHSH and CDR2 LQKENI. The CDR3 DNA is TGTGCCAGCTCACCACCGTTAGGGGGGGATGCTGAAGCTTTCTTT. Protein: CASSPPLGGDAEAFF.

The chain joins TRBV30 to TRBJ2-1, with 8 bases that match TRBD2. CDR3 size: 16 residues. Germline assignment: CDR1 GTSNPN and CDR2 SVGIG (reference sequence). Germline trimming cut 1 base from V and 0 bases from J; bases unmatched to any gene: 5. The CDR3: CAWSAGLADSYNEQFF. The CDR3, as DNA: TGTGCCTGGAGTGCTGGACTAGCCGACTCCTACAATGAGCAGTTCTTC.

This clone was recorded only once. V is TRBV20-1 and J is TRBJ1-1, with 8 bases that match TRBD1. CDR3 length: 11 amino acids. Germline-derived CDR1 and CDR2 are DFQATT and SNEGSKA (reference sequence). The CDR3 region is CSGQGNTEAFF. The DNA of the CDR3 is TGCAGCGGACAGGGGAACACTGAAGCTTTCTTT.